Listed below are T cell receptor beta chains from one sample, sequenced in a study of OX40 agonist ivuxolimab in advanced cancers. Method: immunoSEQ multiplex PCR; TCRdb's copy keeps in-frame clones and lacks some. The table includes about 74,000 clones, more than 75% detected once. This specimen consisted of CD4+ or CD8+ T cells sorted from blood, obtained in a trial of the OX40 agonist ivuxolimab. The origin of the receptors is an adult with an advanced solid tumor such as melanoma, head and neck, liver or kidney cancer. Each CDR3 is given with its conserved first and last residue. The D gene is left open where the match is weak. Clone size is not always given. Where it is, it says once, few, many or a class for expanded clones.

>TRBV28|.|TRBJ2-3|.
TGTGCCAGCAGTTTTTCGACCAACACAGATACGCAGTATTTT
CASSFSTNTDTQYF
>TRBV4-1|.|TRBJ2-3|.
TGCGCCAGCAGCCCCTATGGGGGAGATACGCAGTATTTT
CASSPYGGDTQYF
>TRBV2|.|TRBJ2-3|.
TGTGCCAGCAGGGGGACCGTCCCAGATACGCAGTATTTT
CASRGTVPDTQYF
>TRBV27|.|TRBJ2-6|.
TGTGCCAGCAGGGTCCGGGGGCAAGTATATGGTGGGGCCAACGTCCTGACTTTC
CASRVRGQVYGGANVLTF
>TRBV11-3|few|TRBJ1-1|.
TGTGCCAGCACTCTCGGGAACACTGAAGCTTTCTTT
CASTLGNTEAFF
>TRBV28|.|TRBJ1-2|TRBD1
TGTGCCAGCAATCTAGGGGGCCACTATGGCTACACCTTC
CASNLGGHYGYTF
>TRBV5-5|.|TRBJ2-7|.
TGTGCCAGCAGCTACTCCTACGAGCAGTACTTC
CASSYSYEQYF
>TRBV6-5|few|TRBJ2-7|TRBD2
TGTGCCAGCAGTTACTCGACGGGCGGGAGGGGGTACGAGCAGTACTTC
CASSYSTGGRGYEQYF
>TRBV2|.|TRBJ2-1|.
TGTGCCAGCAGTGGGTTTGGCTACAATGAGCAGTTCTTC
CASSGFGYNEQFF
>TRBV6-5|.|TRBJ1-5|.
TGTGCCAGCAGTTACAGGGGGAATCAGCCCCAGCATTTT
CASSYRGNQPQHF
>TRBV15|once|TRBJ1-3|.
TGTGCCACCAGCAGAGATGAATCGTTACCGTACTCTGGAAACACCATATATTTT
CATSRDESLPYSGNTIYF
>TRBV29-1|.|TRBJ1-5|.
TGCAGCGTCATCCCGGAGGGCAATCAGCCCCAGCATTTT
CSVIPEGNQPQHF
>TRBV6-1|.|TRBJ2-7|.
TGTGCCAGCAGTGAATTTGTCTACGAGCAGTACTTC
CASSEFVYEQYF
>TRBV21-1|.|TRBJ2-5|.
TGTGCCAGCAGCAAATTGAGGGGGCGCTTAGAAGAGACCCAGTACTTC
CASSKLRGRLEETQYF
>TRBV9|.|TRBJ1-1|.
TGTGCCAGCAGCGTAGAGGAGGGACACCTGAACACTGAAGCTTTCTTT
CASSVEEGHLNTEAFF
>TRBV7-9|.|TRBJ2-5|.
TGTGCCAGCAGTCCGGGACTGTCGGGGGAGACCCAGTACTTC
CASSPGLSGETQYF
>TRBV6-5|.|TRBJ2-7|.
TGTGCCAGCAGATCCAACTACGAGCAGTACTTC
CASRSNYEQYF
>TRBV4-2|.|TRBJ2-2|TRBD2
TGTGCCAGCAGCCAAGATGGGCTAGCGGGAATCACCGGGGAGCTGTTTTTT
CASSQDGLAGITGELFF
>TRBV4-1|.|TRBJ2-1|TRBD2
TGCGCCAGCAGCCAAGAAACTAGCGGCACCTACAATGAGCAGTTCTTC
CASSQETSGTYNEQFF
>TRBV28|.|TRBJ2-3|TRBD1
TGTGTCAGCAGGACAGGGGCTGATACGCAGTATTTT
CVSRTGADTQYF
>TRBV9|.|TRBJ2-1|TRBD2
TGTGCCAGCAGCGTAGGGGGCGGGAGTAGGAATGAGCAGTTCTTC
CASSVGGGSRNEQFF
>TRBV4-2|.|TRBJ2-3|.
TGTGCCAGCAGCTCAAGATCCCCGATAGATACGCAGTATTTT
CASSSRSPIDTQYF
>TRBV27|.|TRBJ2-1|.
TGTGCCAGCAGTTCCCAATGGGGGCAGACTAGCTCCTACAATGAGCAGTTCTTC
CASSSQWGQTSSYNEQFF
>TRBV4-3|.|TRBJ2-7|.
TGCGCCAGCAGCCAAGCGTACGGGGGGCAGCACGAGCAGTACTTC
CASSQAYGGQHEQYF
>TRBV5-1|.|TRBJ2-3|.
TGCGCCAGCAGCTTGGGACAGGTCATTGCAGATACGCAGTATTTT
CASSLGQVIADTQYF
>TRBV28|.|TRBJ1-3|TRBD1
TGTGCCAGCAGGTTACGGGGACAGGGAGGAAACACCATATATTTT
CASRLRGQGGNTIYF
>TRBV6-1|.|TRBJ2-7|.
TGTGCCAGCGGAATTGGGGTAGGAGACTACGAGCAGTACTTC
CASGIGVGDYEQYF
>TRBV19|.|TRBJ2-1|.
TGTGCCAGTAGTAGGGGGGGGACAGCCTACAATGAGCAGTTCTTC
CASSRGGTAYNEQFF
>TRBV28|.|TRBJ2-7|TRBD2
TGTGCCAGCACCCGGGGAGGGGCCACCTACGAGCAGTACTTC
CASTRGGATYEQYF
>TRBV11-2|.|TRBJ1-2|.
TGTGCCAGCAGCTTAGTTGGGACGGGAGCTAACTATGGCTACACCTTC
CASSLVGTGANYGYTF
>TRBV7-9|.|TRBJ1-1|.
TGTGCCAGCAGCCGAAACCAGATGAACACTGAAGCTTTCTTT
CASSRNQMNTEAFF
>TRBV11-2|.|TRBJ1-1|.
TGTGCCAGCAGCTTAGGAAGGGGTATGAACACTGAAGCTTTCTTT
CASSLGRGMNTEAFF
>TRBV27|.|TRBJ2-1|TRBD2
TGTGCCAGCAGTCATCTAGCGGGGAGGGCCAGTCCTGAGCAGTTCTTC
CASSHLAGRASPEQFF